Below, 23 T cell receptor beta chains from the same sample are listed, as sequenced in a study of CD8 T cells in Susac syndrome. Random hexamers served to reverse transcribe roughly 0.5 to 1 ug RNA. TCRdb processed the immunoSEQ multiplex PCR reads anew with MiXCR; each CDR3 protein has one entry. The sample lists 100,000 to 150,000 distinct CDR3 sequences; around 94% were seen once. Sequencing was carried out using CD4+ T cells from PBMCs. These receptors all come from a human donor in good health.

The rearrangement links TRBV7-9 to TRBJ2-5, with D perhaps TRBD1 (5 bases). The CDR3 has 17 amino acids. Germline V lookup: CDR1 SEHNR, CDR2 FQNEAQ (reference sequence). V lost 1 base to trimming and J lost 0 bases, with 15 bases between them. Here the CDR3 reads CASSLGNRSRYQETQYF. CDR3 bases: TGTGCCAGCAGCTTAGGGAACAGGAGTCGTTACCAAGAGACCCAGTACTTC.

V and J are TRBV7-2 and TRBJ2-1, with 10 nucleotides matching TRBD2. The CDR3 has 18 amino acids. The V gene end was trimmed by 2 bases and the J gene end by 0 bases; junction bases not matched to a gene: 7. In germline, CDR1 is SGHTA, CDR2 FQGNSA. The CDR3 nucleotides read TGTGCCAGCAGCTTACGAAGGACTAGCGGAAGCTCCTACAATGAGCAGTTCTTC. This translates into CASSLRRTSGSSYNEQFF.

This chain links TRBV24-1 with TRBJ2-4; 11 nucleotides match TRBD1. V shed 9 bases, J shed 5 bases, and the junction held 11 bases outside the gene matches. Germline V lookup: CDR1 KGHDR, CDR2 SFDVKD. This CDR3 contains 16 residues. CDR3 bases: TGTGCCACCCGCGGGACAGGGGGATGCGGAGAAAACATTCAGTACTTC. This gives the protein CATRGTGGCGENIQYF.

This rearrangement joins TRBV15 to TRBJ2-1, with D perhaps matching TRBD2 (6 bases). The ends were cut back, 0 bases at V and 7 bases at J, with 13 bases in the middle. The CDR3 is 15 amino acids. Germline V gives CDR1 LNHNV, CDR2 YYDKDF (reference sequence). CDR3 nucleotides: TGTGCCACCAGCAGAGACGGGGGATGGGGGAATGAGCAGTTCTTC. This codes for CATSRDGGWGNEQFF.

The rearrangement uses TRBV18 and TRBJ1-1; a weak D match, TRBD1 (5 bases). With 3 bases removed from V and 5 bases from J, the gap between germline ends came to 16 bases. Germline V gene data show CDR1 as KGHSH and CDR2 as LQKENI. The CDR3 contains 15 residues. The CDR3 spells CASSPRGGGGTEAFF. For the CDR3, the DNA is TGTGCCAGCTCACCCCGCGGTGGGGGAGGGACTGAAGCTTTCTTT. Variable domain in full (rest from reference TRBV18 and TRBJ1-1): NAGVMQNPRHLVRRRGQEARLRCSPMKGHSHVYWYRQLPEEGLKFMVYLQKENIIDESGMPKERFSAEFPKEGPSILRIQQVVRGDSAAYFCASSPRGGGGTEAFFGQGTRLTVV.

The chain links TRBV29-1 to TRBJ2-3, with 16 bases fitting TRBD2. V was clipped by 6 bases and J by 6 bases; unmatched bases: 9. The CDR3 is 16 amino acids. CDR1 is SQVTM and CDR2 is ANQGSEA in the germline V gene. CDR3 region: CSVAGTSGRAADTQYF. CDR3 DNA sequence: TGCAGCGTGGCTGGGACTAGCGGGAGGGCCGCGGATACGCAGTATTTT.

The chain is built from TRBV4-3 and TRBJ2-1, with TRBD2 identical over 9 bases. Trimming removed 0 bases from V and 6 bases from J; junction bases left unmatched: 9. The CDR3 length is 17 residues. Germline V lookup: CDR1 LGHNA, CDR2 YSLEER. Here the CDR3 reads CASSQDWTAGGPNEQFF. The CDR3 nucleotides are TGCGCCAGCAGCCAAGATTGGACCGCGGGAGGGCCCAATGAGCAGTTCTTC.

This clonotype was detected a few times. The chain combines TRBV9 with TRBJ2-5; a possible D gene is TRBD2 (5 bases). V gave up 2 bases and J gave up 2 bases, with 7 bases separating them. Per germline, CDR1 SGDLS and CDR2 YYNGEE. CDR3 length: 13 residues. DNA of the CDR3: TGTGCCAGCAGCGTGGGAGAGCAAGAGACCCAGTACTTC. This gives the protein CASSVGEQETQYF.

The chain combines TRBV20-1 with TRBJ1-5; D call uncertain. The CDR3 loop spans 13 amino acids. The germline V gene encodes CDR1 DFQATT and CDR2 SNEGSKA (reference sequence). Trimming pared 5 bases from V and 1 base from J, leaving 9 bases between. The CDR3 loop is CSALVLSNQPQHF. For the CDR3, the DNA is TGCAGTGCTCTAGTACTAAGCAATCAGCCCCAGCATTTT.

CDR3 nucleotide sequence: TGTGCCAGCAGTTACGGTCTCGGCAGGGGGCGAGATAATTCACCCCTCCACTTT. Residues: CASSYGLGRGRDNSPLHF. The genes are TRBV6-2 or TRBV6-3 and TRBJ1-6; 8 nucleotides agree with TRBD1. J gave up 5 bases and V 2 bases, and 11 bases lay outside the gene matches. Germline V CDR1 and CDR2: MNHEY, SVGEGT. The CDR3 has 18 residues.

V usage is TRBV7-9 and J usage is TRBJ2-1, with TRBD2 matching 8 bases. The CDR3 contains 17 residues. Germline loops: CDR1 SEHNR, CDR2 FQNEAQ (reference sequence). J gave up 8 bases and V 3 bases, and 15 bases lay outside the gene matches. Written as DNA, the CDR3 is TGTGCCAGCAGCTTCCGGGGAGCGGGAGCTGTAATTGATGAGCAGTTCTTC. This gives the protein CASSFRGAGAVIDEQFF. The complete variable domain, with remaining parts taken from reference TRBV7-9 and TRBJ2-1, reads DTGVSQNPRHKITKRGQNVTFRCDPISEHNRLYWYRQTLGQGPEFLTYFQNEAQLEKSRLLSDRFSAERPKGSFSTLEIQRTEQGDSAMYLCASSFRGAGAVIDEQFFGPGTRLTVL.

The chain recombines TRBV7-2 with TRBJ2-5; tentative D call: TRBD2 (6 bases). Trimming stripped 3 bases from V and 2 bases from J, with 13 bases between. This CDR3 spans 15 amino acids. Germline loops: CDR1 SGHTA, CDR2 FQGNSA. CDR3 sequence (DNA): TGTGCCAGCAGCTTTATAGCGGCTCATCAAGAGACCCAGTACTTC. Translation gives CASSFIAAHQETQYF.

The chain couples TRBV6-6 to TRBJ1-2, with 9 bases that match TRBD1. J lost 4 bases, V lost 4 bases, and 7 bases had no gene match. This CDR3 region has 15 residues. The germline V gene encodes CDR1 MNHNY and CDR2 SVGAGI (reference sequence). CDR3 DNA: TGTGCCAGCAGTTTTGGGACAGGGTCCAGCTATGGCTACACCTTC. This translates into CASSFGTGSSYGYTF.

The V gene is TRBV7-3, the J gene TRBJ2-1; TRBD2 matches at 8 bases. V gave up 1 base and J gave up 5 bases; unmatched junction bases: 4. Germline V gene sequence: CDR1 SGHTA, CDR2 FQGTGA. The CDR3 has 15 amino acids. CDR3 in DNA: TGTGCCAGCAGCTTAATACGGACTAGCAACAATGAGCAGTTCTTC. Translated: CASSLIRTSNNEQFF.

The CDR3 sequence: CASSQLPGQGGNEQYF. CDR3 nucleotide sequence: TGTGCCAGCAGCCAGCTACCGGGACAGGGTGGAAACGAGCAGTACTTC. The chain is built from TRBV14 and TRBJ2-7, with 9 bases aligning to TRBD1. The CDR3 length is 16 residues. The J segment lost 5 bases and the V segment lost 3 bases, leaving 11 bases of the junction unmatched. Per the germline V gene, CDR1 is SGHDN and CDR2 is FVKESK.

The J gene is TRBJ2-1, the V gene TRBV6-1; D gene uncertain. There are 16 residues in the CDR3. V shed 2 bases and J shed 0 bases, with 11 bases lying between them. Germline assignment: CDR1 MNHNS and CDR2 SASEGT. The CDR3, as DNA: TGTGCCAGCAGTGAACAGCCGGCGAGCTCCTACAATGAGCAGTTCTTC. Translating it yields CASSEQPASSYNEQFF.

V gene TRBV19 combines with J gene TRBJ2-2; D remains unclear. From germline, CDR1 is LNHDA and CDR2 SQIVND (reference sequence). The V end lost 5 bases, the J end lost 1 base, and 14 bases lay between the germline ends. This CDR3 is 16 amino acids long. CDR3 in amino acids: CASSGHGPGNTGELFF. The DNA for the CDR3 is TGTGCCAGTAGTGGCCACGGGCCGGGGAACACCGGGGAGCTGTTTTTT.

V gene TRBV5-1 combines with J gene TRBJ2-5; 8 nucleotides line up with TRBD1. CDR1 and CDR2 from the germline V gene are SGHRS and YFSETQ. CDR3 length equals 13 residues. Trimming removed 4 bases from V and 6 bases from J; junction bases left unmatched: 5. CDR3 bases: TGCGCCAGCAGCACCGGACAGGGTCAGACCCAGTACTTC. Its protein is CASSTGQGQTQYF.

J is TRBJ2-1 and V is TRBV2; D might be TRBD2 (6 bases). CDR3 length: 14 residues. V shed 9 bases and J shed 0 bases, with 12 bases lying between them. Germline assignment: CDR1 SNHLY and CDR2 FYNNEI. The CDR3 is CASSSVNSYNEQFF. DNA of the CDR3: TGTGCCAGTTCTAGCGTAAACTCCTACAATGAGCAGTTCTTC.

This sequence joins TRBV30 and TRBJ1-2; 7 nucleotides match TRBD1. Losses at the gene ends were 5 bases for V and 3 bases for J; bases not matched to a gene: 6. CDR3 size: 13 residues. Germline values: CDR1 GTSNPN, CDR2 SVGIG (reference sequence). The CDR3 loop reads CAWVGQNYYGYTF. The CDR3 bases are TGTGCCTGGGTGGGACAGAACTACTATGGCTACACCTTC.

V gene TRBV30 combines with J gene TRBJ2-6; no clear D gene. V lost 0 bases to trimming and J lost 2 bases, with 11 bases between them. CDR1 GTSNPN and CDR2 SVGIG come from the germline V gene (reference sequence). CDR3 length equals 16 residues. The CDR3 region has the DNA TGTGCCTGGAGTGTAGTTGAGACAACTGGGGCCAACGTCCTGACTTTC. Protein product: CAWSVVETTGANVLTF.

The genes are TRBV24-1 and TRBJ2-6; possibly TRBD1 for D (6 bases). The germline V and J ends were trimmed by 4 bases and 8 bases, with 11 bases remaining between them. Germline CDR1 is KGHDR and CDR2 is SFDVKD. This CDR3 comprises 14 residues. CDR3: CATSDPGQTNVLTF. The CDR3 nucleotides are TGTGCCACCAGTGACCCGGGACAAACCAACGTCCTGACTTTC.

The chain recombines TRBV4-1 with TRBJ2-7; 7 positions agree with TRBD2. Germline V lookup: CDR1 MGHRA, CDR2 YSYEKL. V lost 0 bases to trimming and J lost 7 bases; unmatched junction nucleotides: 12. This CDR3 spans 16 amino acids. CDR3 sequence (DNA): TGCGCCAGCAGCCAAGATATCAGCGGGAACCCACGGGAGCAGTACTTC. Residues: CASSQDISGNPREQYF.